This TCR beta chain was sequenced in a study of vaccination effects on CD4 cells after COVID-19. Study background: It was two doses of either the BNT162b2 or mRNA-1273 vaccine that participants received.

Germline V CDR1 and CDR2: LGHNA, YSLEER. The CDR3 is made up of 18 amino acids. Trimming took 0 bases from V and 4 from J; bases not matched to a gene: 9. Sequenced by immunoSEQ multiplex PCR; TCRdb stores in-frame clones only, minus some. The sample records 25,000 to 30,000 clones, over 70% being singletons. In the case of this clone: Its antigen is unidentified.

In the ViraFEST assay, antigen-specific CD4+ clonotypes were identified by expansion after peptide-pool stimulation. After roughly ten days in culture, the CD4+ T cells were isolated. No vaccinee had earlier SARS-CoV-2 infection, and nucleocapsid antibodies were negative. Every well got around 2 million PBMC, which were grown with around 10 IU/ml IL-2 and 8.5 to 10 ug/ml peptides. The genes are TRBV4-3 and TRBJ2-2; 9 bases are shared with TRBD2. This material consisted of CD4+ T cells from PBMCs cultured with SARS-CoV-2 spike peptides, taken before COVID-19 vaccination. The source of this sequence is a human donor who received a COVID-19 vaccine. The CDR3 spells CASSQDSASGVRTGELFF. The CDR3 nucleotides read TGCGCCAGCAGCCAAGATTCGGCTAGCGGGGTTCGCACCGGGGAGCTGTTTTTT.